The source of this T cell receptor beta chain is a study of blood T cell repertoires in COVID-19. Turning to the study itself: Samples taken during acute and convalescent COVID-19 were collected in the United States, Italy and Spain.

In the study's own analysis: The authors estimated nucleated cell counts from reference gene primer amplification. The method was immunoSEQ multiplex PCR; TCRdb's version includes in-frame clones alone and lacks a portion of them. V, J and clone size were drawn from that table, and D and trimming were deduced from the DNA. Here the sample spans about 220,000 clones, about 85% being singletons. This study enrolled people aged about 18 to 100 from 20 to 25 US geographic areas. The recovered donors of Cohort 3 showed two negative PCRs, clearance, or symptom resolution. This TCR derives from a woman aged 25-40 years who had recovered from COVID-19. Sequencing was carried out using PBMCs or T cells enriched from blood (not recorded which).

CDR3 protein: CASKTTASSYNEQFF. In nucleotides, the CDR3 is TGTGCCAGTAAAACGACAGCCAGCTCCTACAATGAGCAGTTCTTC. The chain joins TRBV19 to TRBJ2-1; weak D call: TRBD1 (5 bases). The CDR3 spans 15 residues. V lost 7 bases and J 0 bases, leaving 13 bases between the germline ends. Germline loops: CDR1 LNHDA, CDR2 SQIVND (reference sequence).